This T cell receptor (beta chain) was recorded in a study of cytomegalovirus exposure and HLA in healthy donors. Study at large: Early on, a data release was issued that held 65 million to 100 million unique TCRs from HLA-typed donors. Notes on the study in general: A later analysis linked a missense DCLRE1C variant to TCR beta V- and J-gene trimming. TCR beta sequences numbering 15,000 to 20,000 were associated with HLA alleles at 0.05 false discovery rate in a later analysis. Presence/absence analyses assumed roughly uniform sequencing depth across donors, which may not hold.

V dropped 2 bases and J dropped 4 bases, with 15 bases sitting between them. Germline V gene data show CDR1 as SGHRS and CDR2 as YFSETQ. The CDR3 runs 15 residues. The PCR used 60 Vbeta and 13 Jbeta primers. TCRdb keeps only in-frame clones here, not all; method: immunoSEQ multiplex PCR. The top ten clones hold approximately 8% of a sample with 98,000 or so clones, roughly four fifths of them seen once. This clone was seen a few times. The target antigen is unknown. The specimen sequenced was PBMCs. This chain connects TRBV5-1 to TRBJ2-5, with TRBD2 as a possible D gene (5 bases). This TCR was sampled from a female donor in good health and CMV-seronegative. CDR3 nucleotides: TGCGCCAGCAGCTTAAGGGTAGCGCGCGGAGAGACCCAGTACTTC. Protein: CASSLRVARGETQYF. Full variable domain (missing parts from reference TRBV5-1 and TRBJ2-5): KAGVTQTPRYLIKTRGQQVTLSCSPISGHRSVSWYQQTPGQGLQFLFEYFSETQRNKGNFPGRFSGRQFSNSRSEMNVSTLELGDSALYLCASSLRVARGETQYFGPGTRLLVL.